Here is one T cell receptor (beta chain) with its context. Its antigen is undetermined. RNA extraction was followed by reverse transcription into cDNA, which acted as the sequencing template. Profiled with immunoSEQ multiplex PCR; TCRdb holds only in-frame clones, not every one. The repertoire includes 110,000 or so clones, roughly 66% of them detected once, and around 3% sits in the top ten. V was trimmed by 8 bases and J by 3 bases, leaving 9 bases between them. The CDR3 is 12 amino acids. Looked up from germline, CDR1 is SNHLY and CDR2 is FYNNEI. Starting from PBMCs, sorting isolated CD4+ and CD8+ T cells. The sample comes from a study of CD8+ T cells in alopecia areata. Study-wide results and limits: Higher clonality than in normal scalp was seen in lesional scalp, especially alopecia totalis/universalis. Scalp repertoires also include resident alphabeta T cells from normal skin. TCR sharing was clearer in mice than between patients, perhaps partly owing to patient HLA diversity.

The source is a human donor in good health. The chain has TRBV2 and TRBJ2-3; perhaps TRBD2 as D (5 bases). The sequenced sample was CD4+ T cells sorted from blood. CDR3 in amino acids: CASGSATDTQYF. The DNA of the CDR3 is TGTGCCAGCGGGAGCGCAACAGATACGCAGTATTTT. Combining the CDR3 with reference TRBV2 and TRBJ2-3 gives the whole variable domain EPEVTQTPSHQVTQMGQEVILRCVPISNHLYFYWYRQILGQKVEFLVSFYNNEISEKSEIFDDQFSVERPDGSNFTLKIRSTKLEDSAMYFCASGSATDTQYFGPGTRLTVL.